The source of this T cell receptor beta chain is a study of PD-1 blockade in classical Hodgkin lymphoma. For the study at large: Nivolumab dosing for patients was 3 mg/kg, administered intravenously every 2 weeks.

Each of the patients experienced relapse following autologous stem cell transplantation, and their brentuximab vedotin exposure differed. Complete response, partial response or progressive disease made up the best responses. Study-level points and caveats: CD4+ TCR diversity rose significantly by C4D1, and CD8+ TCR diversity did not. At baseline, newly diagnosed patients reportedly showed less TCR diversity than healthy donors.

Only in-frame clones appear in the TCRdb table, and some are missing; sequencing was by immunoSEQ multiplex PCR. Of about 97,000 clones in the sample, approximately 83% were seen once. Worth noting for this clone: Its antigen is undetermined.

This CDR3 spans 18 amino acids. V shed 3 bases and J 0 bases; nucleotides not matched to a gene: 6. CDR1 and CDR2 from the germline V gene are LNHNV and YYDKDF (reference sequence). The chain has TRBV15 and TRBJ2-3, with 13 positions matching TRBD2. The TCR originated in a human donor with classical Hodgkin lymphoma. Sequenced here: peripheral blood mononuclear cells (PBMCs), sampled at baseline. Here the CDR3 reads CATSRTSGRRTSTDTQYF. The CDR3 DNA reads TGTGCCACCAGCAGGACTAGCGGGAGGCGAACTAGCACAGATACGCAGTATTTT.